The clone carrying this T cell receptor beta chain came up a few times. Sequencing used immunoSEQ multiplex PCR; TCRdb keeps in-frame clones, though not all of them. The table lists roughly 130,000 clones, 75% to 95% of them singletons. The data are from a study of control samples from healthy donors and cancer patients. V dropped 5 bases and J dropped 4; count of bases not matched to a gene: 4. Per germline, CDR1 SGHTA and CDR2 FQGTGA. The CDR3 has 14 amino acids. The rearrangement joins TRBV7-3 to TRBJ2-3; TRBD2 matches 9 bases. This TCR was sampled from a man aged 18 to 29 in good health. The source material was blood. In DNA, the CDR3 is TGTGCCAGCAGCCCGCGGGGGGGCCCAGATACGCAGTATTTT. Translating gives CASSPRGGPDTQYF.